This T cell receptor (beta chain) stems from a study of T cells in Graves' hyperthyroidism and ophthalmopathy. For ophthalmopathy patients, the Clinical Activity Score was at least 3 and the NOSPECS grade at least 4; duration was under 3 months. The authors took PBMCs from 10 ml fresh peripheral blood. CDR1 KGHDR and CDR2 SFDVKD come from the germline V gene. V was cut by 3 bases and J by 1 base, with 13 bases left in between. The CDR3 runs 16 residues. General study points: Among clonotypes expanded in thyroid above 0.001, most were also found in blood.

Using RNA transcripts as the source, TCR beta CDR3 regions were amplified. Carried out on the TCR CDR3, a first-round RT-PCR used the HTBI primer set. A single record per CDR3 protein comes from TCRdb applying MiXCR to the multiplex PCR reads. The profile shows around 390,000 distinct CDR3 sequences, more than 12% of them singletons. About this clonotype: Its matching antigen is unknown.

The chain couples TRBV24-1 to TRBJ2-3; weak D call: TRBD2 (5 bases). The sequence was collected from a woman aged 25 to 39 with Graves' ophthalmopathy. Sequences were obtained from blood. CDR3: CATSDVTLGGTDTQYF. CDR3 nucleotides: TGTGCCACCAGTGATGTGACCCTCGGGGGCACAGATACGCAGTATTTT.